This record concerns one T cell receptor (beta chain) sequence. The CDR3 contains 17 residues. The V gene's germline CDR1 is SGHRS and CDR2 YFSETQ. Trimming removed 5 bases from V and 0 bases from J; junction bases left unmatched: 6. This record comes from a study of blood T cell repertoires in COVID-19. Sequencing used immunoSEQ multiplex PCR; TCRdb keeps in-frame clones, though not all of them. The sample includes around 300,000 clones, 75% to 90% seen only once; the top ten take 0.85% to 1%. The chain links TRBV5-1 to TRBJ2-1; 12 bases fit TRBD2. Sample: peripheral blood. The clonotype comes from a woman aged 40 to 50 who had recovered from COVID-19. CDR3 sequence: CASRPLAGGSSYNEQFF. In DNA, the CDR3 is TGCGCCAGCAGGCCACTAGCGGGAGGCAGCTCCTACAATGAGCAGTTCTTC. The full variable domain, completed using reference TRBV5-1 and TRBJ2-1, is KAGVTQTPRYLIKTRGQQVTLSCSPISGHRSVSWYQQTPGQGLQFLFEYFSETQRNKGNFPGRFSGRQFSNSRSEMNVSTLELGDSALYLCASRPLAGGSSYNEQFFGPGTRLTVL.